Below, 18 T cell receptor beta chains from the same sample are listed, as sequenced in a study of T-cell memory formation after mild COVID-19. Using its own MiXCR run on the 5' RACE reads, TCRdb lists one record per CDR3 protein. This sample yields a few hundred thousand distinct CDR3 sequences, of which roughly 15% are seen a single time; 20% to 25% belongs to the top ten. Sequencing was done on a sample of PBMCs or a T cell subset sorted from them (not recorded which). The receptor source for this set is a man aged 18 to 29 who had mild COVID-19 (a few samples of this study predate the infection). Cell type and time point are not known.

This clonotype was seen a handful of times. The J gene is TRBJ2-1, the V gene TRBV12-3 or TRBV12-4; D is undetermined. This CDR3 region has 12 residues. V lost 7 bases and J lost 7, with 11 bases in between. The CDR3 is CASTQRSNEQFF. The CDR3 DNA is TGTGCCAGCACTCAGAGGTCGAATGAGCAGTTCTTC.

The V and J genes are TRBV7-9 and TRBJ1-2, with unresolved D. Germline lookup yields CDR1 SEHNR and CDR2 FQNEAQ (reference sequence). V lost 1 base and J 14 bases, leaving 20 bases between the germline ends. The CDR3 has 14 amino acids. CDR3 protein: CASSLEATQRLGTF. CDR3 DNA sequence: TGTGCCAGCAGCTTAGAGGCAACACAGAGGCTGGGGACCTTC.

The chain couples TRBV4-2 to TRBJ2-1; a weak D match, TRBD1 (5 bases). The germline V gene has CDR1 LGHNA and CDR2 YNFKEQ. The CDR3 has 14 amino acids. V shed 0 bases and J shed 9 bases, with 12 bases lying between them. CDR3 sequence reads: CASSQDRGNGEQFF. In DNA form, the CDR3 reads TGTGCCAGCAGCCAAGATAGGGGTAATGGTGAGCAGTTCTTC.

CDR3 in amino acids: CASSFEVAKNIQYF. CDR3 nucleotides: TGTGCCAGCAGCTTTGAAGTAGCCAAAAACATTCAGTACTTC. The chain joins TRBV7-9 to TRBJ2-4; no definite D call. This CDR3 spans 14 amino acids. The germline V gene has CDR1 SEHNR and CDR2 FQNEAQ (reference sequence). Deletions cut 3 bases from V and 0 bases from J, with 6 bases between.

The J gene is TRBJ2-3, the V gene TRBV27; D remains ambiguous. The ends were cut back, 3 bases at V and 5 bases at J, with 9 bases in the middle. The length of the CDR3 is 13 residues. The germline V gene has CDR1 MNHEY and CDR2 SMNVEV (reference sequence). CDR3 coding DNA: TGTGCCAGCAGTTTCCCGCCGGGAGATACGCAGTATTTT. The encoded protein is CASSFPPGDTQYF.

This chain uses TRBV20-1 with TRBJ1-4; D is unresolved. Judging by the DNA end, TRBJ2-2 fits better; the J call may be wrong. The CDR3 is 11 amino acids. Germline V gene lookup returns CDR1 DFQATT and CDR2 SNEGSKA (reference sequence). The CDR3 loop reads CSARDPPELFF. The CDR3 DNA reads as TGCAGTGCTAGAGACCCGCCGGAGCTGTTTTTT.

The rearrangement links TRBV11-3 to TRBJ2-3; D is possibly TRBD2 (6 bases). CDR3 length: 15 residues. V lost 5 bases, J lost 6 bases, and 18 bases lay in between. Germline CDR1 SGHNT, CDR2 YENEEA. In nucleotides, the CDR3 is TGTGCCAGCAGCCAAGGCCGGTCCCGGGGGGATACGCAGTATTTT. Translating gives CASSQGRSRGDTQYF.

There are a few counts of this clonotype. The chain is built from TRBV5-6 and TRBJ1-3; D possibly corresponds to TRBD1 (6 bases). The CDR3 has 16 residues. CDR1 SGHDT and CDR2 YYEEEE come from the germline V gene. V was pared by 3 bases and J by 3 bases, with 16 bases between. The CDR3 DNA follows: TGTGCCAGCAGCTATGAGGGGGTTGCGGTTGGAAACACCATATATTTT. Protein product: CASSYEGVAVGNTIYF.

This clonotype came up a few times. The chain uses TRBV20-1 and TRBJ1-2, with D unclear. Trimming left V 6 bases short and J 1 base short, with 9 bases between. The CDR3 is made up of 12 amino acids. The germline V gene has CDR1 DFQATT and CDR2 SNEGSKA (reference sequence). The CDR3 coding sequence is TGCAGTGCCGGGCGGGGTAACTATGGCTACACCTTC. The encoded protein is CSAGRGNYGYTF.

The chain couples TRBV5-1 to TRBJ2-3, with 9 bases identical to TRBD2. V lost 4 bases and J lost 5; bases outside the gene matches: 8. CDR1 is SGHRS and CDR2 is YFSETQ in the germline V gene. The CDR3 loop spans 15 amino acids. The DNA for the CDR3 is TGCGCCAGCAGCCCCGGGACTAGCTTTAAAGATACGCAGTATTTT. Translated, it gives CASSPGTSFKDTQYF.

The CDR3 protein is CASSFGARNTEAFF. CDR3 bases: TGCGCCAGCAGCTTCGGGGCTAGGAACACTGAAGCTTTCTTT. V gene TRBV5-1 combines with J gene TRBJ1-1; possible D gene TRBD1, 5 bases. V lost 2 bases and J lost 1, with 9 bases in between. CDR3 length: 14 amino acids. Looked up from germline, CDR1 is SGHRS and CDR2 is YFSETQ. The variable domain in full, completed from reference TRBV5-1 and TRBJ1-1, reads KAGVTQTPRYLIKTRGQQVTLSCSPISGHRSVSWYQQTPGQGLQFLFEYFSETQRNKGNFPGRFSGRQFSNSRSEMNVSTLELGDSALYLCASSFGARNTEAFFGQGTRLTVV.

This clonotype was seen many times. The chain uses TRBV29-1 and TRBJ2-7, with D possibly matching TRBD1 (6 bases). The CDR3 has 15 residues. Germline CDR1 reads SQVTM; CDR2 reads ANQGSEA. Trimming took 0 bases from V and 3 from J, leaving 15 bases between them. The CDR3: CSVEDPETGGYEQYF. The CDR3 DNA reads as TGCAGCGTTGAAGATCCTGAGACAGGTGGCTACGAGCAGTACTTC.

This clonotype was seen more than once but under ten times. This rearrangement joins TRBV25-1 to TRBJ2-2; D is unclear. Trimming removed 6 bases at V and 1 base at J, with 12 bases between. Germline V CDR1 and CDR2: MGHDK, SYGVNS. The CDR3 sequence is 15 residues long. The DNA of the CDR3 is TGTGCCAGCAGCCTAATAGGAGAGAACACCGGGGAGCTGTTTTTT. This sequence encodes CASSLIGENTGELFF.

This clonotype was seen a few times. The rearrangement joins TRBV11-1 to TRBJ1-4; 9 bases are shared with TRBD1. Germline lookup yields CDR1 SGHAT and CDR2 FQDESV (reference sequence). V was clipped by 5 bases and J by 4 bases; unmatched bases: 5. The CDR3 totals 15 residues. For the CDR3, the DNA is TGTGCCAGCAGCCGGACAGGGGCCAATAATGAAAAACTGTTTTTT. This sequence encodes CASSRTGANNEKLFF.

The chain links TRBV4-2 to TRBJ2-7, with D tentatively TRBD1 (6 bases). This CDR3 spans 15 amino acids. Between the trimmed V and J ends, which lost 1 base and 2 bases, there was a span of 12 bases. The V gene's germline CDR1 is LGHNA and CDR2 YNFKEQ. CDR3 nucleotide sequence: TGTGCCAGCAGCCAAGTCCGTGGACAGACCTACGAGCAGTACGTC. This codes for CASSQVRGQTYEQYV.

This rearrangement joins TRBV27 to TRBJ2-3, with 11 bases lining up with TRBD2. CDR3 length: 18 amino acids. Per germline, CDR1 MNHEY and CDR2 SMNVEV (reference sequence). The ends lost 5 bases at V and 2 bases at J; junction bases unmatched: 12. CDR3 in amino acids: CASSPPGLAGGFTDTQYF. CDR3 DNA: TGTGCCAGCAGTCCTCCAGGTCTAGCGGGGGGTTTCACAGATACGCAGTATTTT.

The chain is built from TRBV7-9 and TRBJ1-4; TRBD1 might be the D (5 bases). Germline CDR1 is SEHNR and CDR2 is FQNEAQ (reference sequence). V lost 6 bases, J lost 8 bases, and 16 bases lay in between. The CDR3 covers 14 residues. The CDR3 DNA follows: TGTGCCAGCAGTCGATCAGGGTTAGGCGAAAAACTGTTTTTT. This translates into CASSRSGLGEKLFF. The entire variable domain, with the rest obtained from reference TRBV7-9 and TRBJ1-4, is as follows: DTGVSQNPRHKITKRGQNVTFRCDPISEHNRLYWYRQTLGQGPEFLTYFQNEAQLEKSRLLSDRFSAERPKGSFSTLEIQRTEQGDSAMYLCASSRSGLGEKLFFGSGTQLSVL.

This chain links TRBV5-1 with TRBJ2-3; TRBD2 is a possible D gene (5 bases). Per germline, CDR1 SGHRS and CDR2 YFSETQ. The ends were cut back, 4 bases at V and 2 bases at J, with 11 bases in the middle. This CDR3 spans 14 amino acids. The CDR3 is CASSRQDFTDTQYF. The CDR3 DNA is TGCGCCAGCAGCAGGCAGGACTTCACAGATACGCAGTATTTT. Together with reference TRBV5-1 and TRBJ2-3, the CDR3 gives the full variable domain: KAGVTQTPRYLIKTRGQQVTLSCSPISGHRSVSWYQQTPGQGLQFLFEYFSETQRNKGNFPGRFSGRQFSNSRSEMNVSTLELGDSALYLCASSRQDFTDTQYFGPGTRLTVL.